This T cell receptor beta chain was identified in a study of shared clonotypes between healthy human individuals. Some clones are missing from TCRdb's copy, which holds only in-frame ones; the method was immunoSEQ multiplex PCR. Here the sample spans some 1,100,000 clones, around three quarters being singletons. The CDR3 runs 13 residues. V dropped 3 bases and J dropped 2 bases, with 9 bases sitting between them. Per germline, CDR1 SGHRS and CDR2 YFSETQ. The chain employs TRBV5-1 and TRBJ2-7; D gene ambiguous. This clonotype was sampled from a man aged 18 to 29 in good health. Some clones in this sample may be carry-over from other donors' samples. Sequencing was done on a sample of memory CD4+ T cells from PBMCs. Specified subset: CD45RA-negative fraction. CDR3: CASSSDRAYEQYF. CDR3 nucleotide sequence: TGCGCCAGCAGCTCTGACCGAGCCTACGAGCAGTACTTC. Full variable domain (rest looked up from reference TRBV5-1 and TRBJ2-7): KAGVTQTPRYLIKTRGQQVTLSCSPISGHRSVSWYQQTPGQGLQFLFEYFSETQRNKGNFPGRFSGRQFSNSRSEMNVSTLELGDSALYLCASSSDRAYEQYFGPGTRLTVT.